This T cell receptor (beta chain) was found in a study of PD-1 blockade in classical Hodgkin lymphoma. Autologous stem cell transplantation was followed by relapse in every patient, and brentuximab vedotin exposure varied. The repertoire was sequenced with immunoSEQ multiplex PCR; TCRdb's copy has only in-frame clones and lacks some. Here the sample spans more than 140,000 clones, about 81% being singletons. The V end was cut by 7 bases, the J end by 2 bases, with 11 bases between. Germline lookup yields CDR1 LNHDA and CDR2 SQIVND (reference sequence). This CDR3 is 13 amino acids long. Overall study results and limits: Significantly greater TCR diversity emerged by C4D1 in CD4+ cells but not CD8+ cells.

As regards this clone: The antigen remains unidentified.

Source: peripheral blood mononuclear cells (PBMCs), taken before the second cycle of nivolumab. The chain couples TRBV19 to TRBJ1-2; maybe TRBD1 (5 bases). This sequence was found in a human donor with classical Hodgkin lymphoma. CDR3 loop: CASNSGRNYGYTF. CDR3 nucleotide sequence: TGTGCCAGTAACTCGGGACGGAACTATGGCTACACCTTC.